Following are 25 T cell receptor beta chains from one sample sequenced in a study of blood T cell repertoires in COVID-19. Data came from immunoSEQ multiplex PCR; TCRdb stores just in-frame clones and leaves some out. The sample consists of 310,000 or so clones, about 90% of them appearing once. The sequenced sample consisted of peripheral blood. The receptors originated from a woman in her twenties or thirties who had recovered from COVID-19.

V and J are TRBV9 and TRBJ1-3, with D unresolved. There are 12 residues in the CDR3. Trimming took off 3 bases at V and 9 bases at J, with 10 bases between the two ends. Germline V gives CDR1 SGDLS, CDR2 YYNGEE. The CDR3 nucleotides read TGTGCCAGCAGCGCCGAAATCGGCACCATATATTTT. It codes for CASSAEIGTIYF.

The V gene is TRBV4-1, the J gene TRBJ1-1; D uncertain. V was cut by 1 base and J by 5 bases, with 14 bases left in between. This CDR3 is 15 amino acids long. Germline lookup yields CDR1 MGHRA and CDR2 YSYEKL. CDR3 sequence: CASSQAGPTGTEAFF. As DNA, the CDR3 is TGCGCCAGCAGCCAAGCGGGTCCCACCGGGACTGAAGCTTTCTTT.

The chain couples TRBV7-2 to TRBJ2-3; 10 bases are a match to TRBD1. Trimming took 5 bases from V and 1 from J; bases not matched to a gene: 3. This CDR3 spans 15 amino acids. From germline, CDR1 is SGHTA and CDR2 FQGNSA. Here the CDR3 DNA reads TGTGCCAGCAGCCCGACAGGGGGCGGCACAGATACGCAGTATTTT. It is translated as CASSPTGGGTDTQYF.

On this clone: Other nucleotide sequences in the sample specify the same CDR3. In DNA, the CDR3 is TGTGCCAGCAGTTTTCGGTACGAGCAGTACTTC. This sequence encodes CASSFRYEQYF. This sequence joins TRBV6-2 or TRBV6-3 and TRBJ2-7, with D uncertain. The CDR3 has 11 amino acids. CDR1 MNHEY and CDR2 SVGEGT come from the germline V gene. The germline V and J ends were trimmed by 4 bases and 4 bases, with 5 bases remaining between them.

The chain joins TRBV6-5 to TRBJ1-1; D perhaps matches TRBD1 (5 bases). The CDR3 has 15 amino acids. V lost 5 bases, J lost 0 bases, and 13 bases lay in between. Germline values: CDR1 MNHEY, CDR2 SVGAGI. CDR3 sequence reads: CASSRGGKMNTEAFF. The CDR3, as DNA: TGTGCCAGCAGTCGCGGGGGAAAAATGAACACTGAAGCTTTCTTT.

V gene TRBV21-1 combines with J gene TRBJ2-1; the DNA was not used to check the table's D call, TRBD2. TRBV21-1 is designated a pseudogene. The CDR3 is 19 amino acids. The CDR3 loop reads CASSKIIPELAGCANEQFF. The CDR3 DNA reads TGTGCCAGCAGCAAAATAATACCGGAACTAGCGGGGTGTGCCAATGAGCAGTTCTTC.

This clone appeared a single time. The chain has TRBV9 and TRBJ2-6, with TRBD1 matching over 7 bases. CDR1 SGDLS and CDR2 YYNGEE come from the germline V gene. Trimming cost V 3 bases and J 3 bases; bases outside gene matches: 6. There are 16 residues in the CDR3. CDR3 protein: CASSANRGSGANVLTF. Here the CDR3 DNA reads TGTGCCAGCAGCGCCAACAGGGGAAGTGGGGCCAACGTCCTGACTTTC. Filled out from reference TRBV9 and TRBJ2-6, the complete variable domain reads DSGVTQTPKHLITATGQRVTLRCSPRSGDLSVYWYQQSLDQGLQFLIQYYNGEERAKGNILERFSAQQFPDLHSELNLSSLELGDSALYFCASSANRGSGANVLTFGAGSRLTVL.

The chain recombines TRBV30 with TRBJ2-1; 11 nucleotides align to TRBD2. The CDR3 spans 14 residues. V gave up 4 bases and J gave up 6 bases; unmatched junction bases: 5. The germline V gene has CDR1 GTSNPN and CDR2 SVGIG (reference sequence). CDR3 nucleotide sequence: TGTGCCTGGAACCTAGCGGGGGGCATCAATGAGCAGTTCTTC. As protein: CAWNLAGGINEQFF.

This clone was seen once. The genes are TRBV11-2 and TRBJ1-4, with no clear D. This CDR3 spans 14 amino acids. CDR1 is SGHAT, CDR2 FQNNGV, per germline. Trimming shortened V by 2 bases and J by 8 bases, and 12 bases separated the two germline ends. CDR3 coding DNA: TGTGCCAGCAGCTTATCGGGGAGTAGAGAAAAACTGTTTTTT. It encodes CASSLSGSREKLFF.

This chain connects TRBV10-3 to TRBJ1-1; D perhaps matches TRBD1 (6 bases). The CDR3 loop spans 13 amino acids. Trimming took off 6 bases at V and 3 bases at J, with 11 bases between the two ends. CDR1 and CDR2 from the germline V gene are ENHRY and SYGVKD. CDR3 sequence reads: CAIRREGDTEAFF. For the CDR3, the DNA is TGTGCCATCAGGCGGGAGGGGGACACTGAAGCTTTCTTT.

On this clone itself: The same CDR3 also results from other DNA sequences found in this sample. The chain recombines TRBV7-2 with TRBJ2-5; 8 bases match TRBD1. Germline lookup yields CDR1 SGHTA and CDR2 FQGNSA. The V gene end was trimmed by 1 base and the J gene end by 6 bases; junction bases not matched to a gene: 7. CDR3 size: 15 residues. CDR3: CASSLDSGGTKTQYF. CDR3 DNA sequence: TGTGCCAGCAGCTTAGATTCAGGGGGCACCAAGACCCAGTACTTC.

As for this clone: One end of the junction fails to match germline, which may point to a read error. The rearrangement joins TRBV30 to TRBJ1-1, with D unclear. This CDR3 is built from 10 residues. Germline V gives CDR1 GTSNPN, CDR2 SVGIG (reference sequence). CDR3 DNA: TGCGTATCCGGGGAAACTGAAGCTTTCTTT. This sequence encodes CVSGETEAFF.

The chain employs TRBV10-2 and TRBJ1-2; 8 bases match TRBD1. The CDR3 is 14 residues long. J gave up 2 bases and V 2 bases, and 1 base lay outside the gene matches. CDR1 WSHSY and CDR2 SAAADI come from the germline V gene. The CDR3 region is CASSEDRGNYGYTF. The CDR3, as DNA: TGCGCCAGCAGTGAGGACAGGGGCAACTATGGCTACACCTTC.

The CDR3 DNA is TGTGCCAGCAGCATGACTGCGACTGAGCAGTTCTTC. It is translated as CASSMTATEQFF. The chain combines TRBV2 with TRBJ2-1; D gene ambiguous. The V and J ends lost 6 bases and 9 bases respectively, with 12 bases between them. The germline V gene encodes CDR1 SNHLY and CDR2 FYNNEI. This CDR3 spans 12 amino acids.

DNA of the CDR3: TGTGCCTGGAGTGTAACGACAGGGGGCTACACCTTC. It is translated as CAWSVTTGGYTF. This sequence joins TRBV30 and TRBJ1-2, with 7 bases that match TRBD1. The CDR3 contains 12 residues. Germline CDR1 reads GTSNPN; CDR2 reads SVGIG (reference sequence). The V segment lost 0 bases and the J segment 8 bases; nucleotides outside the gene matches: 3.

The chain employs TRBV2 and TRBJ1-2, with TRBD1 matching over 12 bases. This CDR3 spans 15 amino acids. V lost 7 bases, J lost 1 base, and 4 bases stayed unmatched. Germline CDR1 reads SNHLY; CDR2 reads FYNNEI. The CDR3 region is CASTGQGASNYGYTF. The CDR3 nucleotides read TGTGCCAGCACGGGACAGGGGGCCAGTAACTATGGCTACACCTTC.

The chain has TRBV5-1 and TRBJ1-6; TRBD1 agrees at 9 bases. There are 15 residues in the CDR3. The V and J ends lost 1 base and 10 bases, in that order; junction bases with no gene match: 6. Germline V lookup: CDR1 SGHRS, CDR2 YFSETQ. CDR3 nucleotide sequence: TGCGCCAGCAGCTTGACCGGGACAGGGAACTCACCCCTCCACTTT. Its protein product is CASSLTGTGNSPLHF. Using reference TRBV5-1 and TRBJ1-6 for the parts outside the CDR3, the full variable domain is KAGVTQTPRYLIKTRGQQVTLSCSPISGHRSVSWYQQTPGQGLQFLFEYFSETQRNKGNFPGRFSGRQFSNSRSEMNVSTLELGDSALYLCASSLTGTGNSPLHFGNGTRLTVT.

The gene calls are TRBV19 and TRBJ1-2; maybe TRBD1 (6 bases). The V gene lost 1 base and the J gene lost 13 bases, with 10 bases spanning the gap. Germline CDR1 is LNHDA and CDR2 is SQIVND (reference sequence). There are 11 residues in the CDR3. CDR3 loop: CASSIGTGITF. CDR3 nucleotide sequence: TGTGCCAGTAGTATAGGAACAGGGATCACCTTC.

This chain joins TRBV4-1 and TRBJ1-1; tentatively, D is TRBD1 (6 bases). This CDR3 is built from 17 residues. The germline CDR1 and CDR2 sequences are MGHRA and YSYEKL. V lost 4 bases, J lost 1 base, and 19 bases lay in between. The CDR3 is CASSLLTTGPQNTEAFF. CDR3 nucleotides: TGCGCCAGCAGCCTTCTCACAACAGGGCCCCAGAACACTGAAGCTTTCTTT.

The chain employs TRBV18 and TRBJ2-7; 11 nucleotides agree with TRBD2. This CDR3 is 14 amino acids long. Trimming removed 5 bases from V and 6 bases from J; junction bases left unmatched: 6. Germline CDR1 is KGHSH and CDR2 is LQKENI. CDR3 in DNA: TGTGCCAGCTCATCAACTAGCGGGAGTAGCGAGCAGTACTTC. It is translated as CASSSTSGSSEQYF. The full variable domain, with the rest looked up from reference TRBV18 and TRBJ2-7, is NAGVMQNPRHLVRRRGQEARLRCSPMKGHSHVYWYRQLPEEGLKFMVYLQKENIIDESGMPKERFSAEFPKEGPSILRIQQVVRGDSAAYFCASSSTSGSSEQYFGPGTRLTVT.

The chain employs TRBV27 and TRBJ1-6; TRBD1 agrees at 9 bases. Germline trimming cut 6 bases from V and 6 bases from J; bases unmatched to any gene: 6. Germline CDR1 and CDR2: MNHEY and SMNVEV (reference sequence). The CDR3 is 15 amino acids. This CDR3 reads CASRAGTGSNSPLHF. The CDR3 DNA is TGTGCCAGCAGGGCCGGGACAGGGAGTAATTCACCCCTCCACTTT.

The V gene is TRBV11-2, the J gene TRBJ2-7; tentatively, D is TRBD2 (6 bases). V lost 1 base, J lost 3 bases, and 13 bases lay in between. The CDR3 is 15 residues long. CDR1 SGHAT and CDR2 FQNNGV come from the germline V gene. In DNA, the CDR3 is TGTGCCAGCAGCTTAGGGAGGTCCGGGGGCTACGAGCAGTACTTC. It codes for CASSLGRSGGYEQYF.

The chain combines TRBV7-9 with TRBJ1-4; D not resolved. The V gene's germline CDR1 is SEHNR and CDR2 FQNEAQ (reference sequence). The CDR3 covers 15 residues. The V and J ends lost 5 bases and 5 bases respectively, with 15 bases between them. This chain's CDR3 is CASSPRGGNNEKLFF. CDR3 nucleotides: TGTGCCAGCAGCCCCCGCGGAGGAAACAATGAAAAACTGTTTTTT.

The chain links TRBV28 to TRBJ2-1, with unresolved D. The length of the CDR3 is 15 residues. CDR1 and CDR2 from the germline V gene are MDHEN and SYDVKM. Trimming shortened V by 2 bases and J by 0 bases, and 8 bases separated the two germline ends. CDR3 protein: CASSLTESSYNEQFF. CDR3 sequence (DNA): TGTGCCAGCAGTTTAACCGAGAGCTCCTACAATGAGCAGTTCTTC. Variable domain in full (rest from reference TRBV28 and TRBJ2-1): DVKVTQSSRYLVKRTGEKVFLECVQDMDHENMFWYRQDPGLGLRLIYFSYDVKMKEKGDIPEGYSVSREKKERFSLILESASTNQTSMYLCASSLTESSYNEQFFGPGTRLTVL.

This clone was observed a single time. This chain links TRBV3-1 (or the pseudogene TRBV3-2) with TRBJ2-7, with 8 bases identical to TRBD2. The trim removed 5 bases at V and 2 bases at J, leaving 2 bases unmatched. The CDR3 spans 13 residues. CDR1 LGHDT and CDR2 YNNKEL come from the germline V gene (reference sequence). The CDR3 loop is CASSTTSAYEQYF. CDR3 nucleotide sequence: TGTGCCAGCAGCACGACTAGCGCCTACGAGCAGTACTTC.